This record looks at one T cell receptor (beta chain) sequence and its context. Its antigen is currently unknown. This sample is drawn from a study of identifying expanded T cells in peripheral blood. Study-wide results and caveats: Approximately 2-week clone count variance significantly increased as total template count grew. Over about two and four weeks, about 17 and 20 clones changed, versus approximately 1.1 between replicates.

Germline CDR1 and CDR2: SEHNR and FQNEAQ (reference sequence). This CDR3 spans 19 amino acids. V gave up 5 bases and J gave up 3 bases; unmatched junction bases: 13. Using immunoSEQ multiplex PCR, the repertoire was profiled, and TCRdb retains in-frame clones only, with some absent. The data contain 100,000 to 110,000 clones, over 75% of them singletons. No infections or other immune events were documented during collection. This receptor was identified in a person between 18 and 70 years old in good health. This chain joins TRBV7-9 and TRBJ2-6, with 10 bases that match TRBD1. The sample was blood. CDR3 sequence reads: CASSQGQGGSPIGANVLTF. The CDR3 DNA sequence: TGTGCCAGCAGCCAAGGACAGGGGGGCTCCCCCATTGGGGCCAACGTCCTGACTTTC.